The 10 T cell receptor beta chains below all came from one sample that was sequenced in a study of cytomegalovirus exposure and HLA in healthy donors. This PCR relied on a set of 60 Vbeta primers and 13 Jbeta primers. TCRdb keeps only in-frame clones here, not all; method: immunoSEQ multiplex PCR. The data hold some 140,000 clones, with around 80% observed a single time. Material for sequencing was PBMCs. These TCRs come from a young man in good health and CMV-seronegative.

The chain is built from TRBV5-4 and TRBJ1-1, with D maybe TRBD1 (5 bases). CDR1 SGHNT and CDR2 YYREEE come from the germline V gene (reference sequence). The CDR3 is made up of 13 amino acids. V was shortened by 4 bases and J by 4 bases, with 11 bases between the two germline ends. CDR3 sequence (DNA): TGTGCCAGCAGCCAGGACACCATCACTGAAGCTTTCTTT. It codes for CASSQDTITEAFF.

This sequence joins TRBV5-4 and TRBJ2-5; TRBD2 might be the D (5 bases). The V and J ends lost 0 bases and 5 bases respectively, with 14 bases between them. Germline V CDR1 and CDR2: SGHNT, YYREEE (reference sequence). The CDR3 runs 15 residues. The CDR3 DNA reads as TGTGCCAGCAGCTTGGCGTCAGAGTGGAGGGAGACCCAGTACTTC. Protein sequence: CASSLASEWRETQYF.

This clone was detected once. The chain uses TRBV30 and TRBJ2-1; 10 bases are a match to TRBD2. The trim removed 1 base at V and 5 bases at J, leaving 2 bases unmatched. The CDR3 runs to 14 residues. The germline gives CDR1 GTSNPN, CDR2 SVGIG (reference sequence). The CDR3 DNA is TGTGCCTGGAGTGACGGACTAGCGGACAATGAGCAGTTCTTC. Amino acids: CAWSDGLADNEQFF.

The chain employs TRBV7-9 and TRBJ1-3; D perhaps matches TRBD1 (5 bases). The CDR3 length is 17 residues. The ends were cut back, 2 bases at V and 2 bases at J, with 16 bases in the middle. The V gene's germline CDR1 is SEHNR and CDR2 FQNEAQ (reference sequence). The CDR3: CASSLYKGLATGNTIYF. CDR3 coding DNA: TGTGCCAGCAGCTTATACAAGGGGTTAGCTACTGGAAACACCATATATTTT.

This clone was seen only a few times. V gene TRBV6-1 combines with J gene TRBJ2-5; D unclear. V lost 1 base and J 2 bases, leaving 8 bases between the germline ends. The CDR3 is made up of 14 amino acids. CDR1 and CDR2 from the germline V gene are MNHNS and SASEGT. The CDR3 is CASSEGWSQETQYF. The CDR3 DNA reads as TGTGCCAGCAGTGAAGGGTGGAGTCAAGAGACCCAGTACTTC.

This chain joins TRBV28 and TRBJ1-2; 8 nucleotides agree with TRBD1. Germline CDR1 reads MDHEN; CDR2 reads SYDVKM. This CDR3 has 11 residues. The V segment lost 5 bases and the J segment 14 bases; nucleotides outside the gene matches: 7. CDR3: CASSMTGESTF. CDR3 nucleotides: TGTGCCAGCAGTATGACAGGGGAATCGACCTTC.

CDR3: CASSLAAGELFF. As DNA, the CDR3 is TGTGCCAGCAGCCTAGCGGCCGGGGAGCTGTTTTTT. The rearrangement links TRBV6-6 to TRBJ2-2, with TRBD2 matching over 7 bases. V dropped 6 bases and J dropped 6; count of bases not matched to a gene: 1. CDR1 MNHNY and CDR2 SVGAGI come from the germline V gene (reference sequence). This CDR3 comprises 12 residues.

The V call is TRBV28, the J call TRBJ1-5; possibly TRBD1 for D (6 bases). Trimming left V 5 bases short and J 4 bases short, with 15 bases between. There are 15 residues in the CDR3. Germline CDR1 is MDHEN and CDR2 is SYDVKM. Here the CDR3 DNA reads TGTGCCAGCAGTCCCACAGGGAGGGGGAATCAGCCCCAGCATTTT. This encodes CASSPTGRGNQPQHF.

The chain is built from TRBV19 and TRBJ2-1; TRBD1 might be the D (6 bases). The CDR3 totals 16 residues. Per the germline V gene, CDR1 is LNHDA and CDR2 is SQIVND (reference sequence). Trimming took off 5 bases at V and 0 bases at J, with 14 bases between the two ends. The CDR3 spells CASSRSDSSSYNEQFF. The CDR3 nucleotides read TGTGCCAGTAGTCGGTCGGACAGTAGCTCCTACAATGAGCAGTTCTTC.

In its sample, this clone was seen once. This chain uses TRBV25-1 with TRBJ2-3; D is unresolved. Germline CDR1 and CDR2: MGHDK and SYGVNS. The CDR3 contains 16 residues. Deletions cut 0 bases from V and 0 bases from J, with 10 bases between. CDR3: CASSEYASSSTDTQYF. CDR3 coding DNA: TGTGCCAGCAGTGAATATGCGAGCTCTAGCACAGATACGCAGTATTTT.